This TCR beta chain was sequenced during a study of blood T cell repertoires in COVID-19. Study summary: Italy, Spain and the United States were the sources of the convalescent and acute COVID-19 samples. PBMCs, B-cell-depleted T cells, or T cells provided the cDNA or gDNA that made up the material.

Germline assignment: CDR1 LNHDA and CDR2 SQIVND (reference sequence). CDR3 length equals 14 residues. The V end was cut by 3 bases, the J end by 0 bases, with 6 bases between. Under the authors' procedure: Amplifying reference gene primers gave estimates of nucleated cell counts. Produced via immunoSEQ multiplex PCR; TCRdb's table is partial and in-frame only. The DNA gave D and trimming, while V, J and clone size come from that table. The repertoire holds approximately 260,000 clones, roughly 89% seen once, with about 2% in the top ten. Concerning this clone: The sample carries other DNA sequences with the same CDR3.

This TCR came from a woman between 55 and 75 years old with COVID-19, enrolled during active disease. The chain joins TRBV19 to TRBJ1-3; no firm D call. Specimen: peripheral blood. The CDR3 coding sequence is TGTGCCAGTAGTATTAGTAGCTCTGGAAACACCATATATTTT. This gives the protein CASSISSSGNTIYF.